The T cell receptor beta chain under discussion was sequenced for a study of regulatory T cells in long-lasting Graves disease. Findings and limits, study-wide: Persistent disease exhibited a predilection for TRBV28, TRBJ1-2 and TRBJ2-5.

Germline values: CDR1 SGHTA, CDR2 FQGNSA. The V segment lost 1 base and the J segment 10 bases; nucleotides outside the gene matches: 13. This CDR3 contains 17 residues. Arm-PCR of CDR3 regions and iRepertoire HTBI primers were used to build TCR beta libraries. TCRdb used MiXCR to reprocess the multiplex PCR reads, holding one entry per CDR3 protein. Seen here are 520,000 or so distinct CDR3 sequences, around 13% observed once, and the top ten hold roughly 8.2%. At least ten counts were recorded for this clonotype. What it binds is unknown. The time point here: newly diagnosed GD, antithyroid drugs for less than 3 months. PBMC RNA served as the TCR library source. This sample was shared with a second study, whose subject was T cells in Graves' hyperthyroidism and ophthalmopathy. That paper adds: Disease duration under 2 months; hyperthyroidism patients were aged 18 to 65. The model forecast ophthalmopathy, anticipating it by a median around 6.5 months before onset.

This receptor was obtained from a woman aged 25 to 39 with Graves disease. The V call is TRBV7-2, the J call TRBJ1-1; the match to TRBD1 covers 12 bases. Material: peripheral blood mononuclear cells (PBMCs), obtained at new diagnosis, from a patient treated with antithyroid drugs. CDR3: CASSLVGTGGEGMGAFF. The CDR3 coding sequence is TGTGCCAGCAGCTTAGTCGGGACAGGGGGCGAAGGTATGGGAGCTTTCTTT.